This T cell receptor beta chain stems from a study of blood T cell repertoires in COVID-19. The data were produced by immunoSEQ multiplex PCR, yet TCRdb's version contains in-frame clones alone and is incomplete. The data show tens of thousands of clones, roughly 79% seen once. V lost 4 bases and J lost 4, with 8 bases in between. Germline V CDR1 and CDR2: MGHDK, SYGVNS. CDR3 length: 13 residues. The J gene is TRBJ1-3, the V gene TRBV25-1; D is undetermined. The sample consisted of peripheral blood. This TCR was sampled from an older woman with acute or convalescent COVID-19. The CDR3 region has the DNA TGTGCCAGCAGTGGGGCAATCGGAAACACCATATATTTT. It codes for CASSGAIGNTIYF.